The sequence of this T cell receptor beta chain was determined in a study of T-cell reconstitution after alpha-beta-depleted transplantation in children (dated by TCRdb to the mid-2010s). About the study as a whole: The study quantitatively tracked T-cell immune reconstitution after TCRalphabeta/CD19-depleted allogeneic hematopoietic cell transplantation in children using TCR repertoire profiling.

About this clonotype: The antigen it recognizes is unknown. No base quality values were provided; no much bigger clone lies one nucleotide off.

Taken from cysteine to phenylalanine, the CDR3 has 14 residues. Only CDR3 DNA remains: 42 bases, in frame from the first base. The germline V gene yields SQVTM for CDR1 and ANQGSEA for CDR2. Trimmed from V: 3 bases; trimmed from J: 6 bases; junction bases lacking a gene match: 9. The library was prepared using PCR. Sequencer: Illumina HiSeq 2500. TCR library preparation used molecular barcoding, with unique molecular identifiers applied to normalize quantification of the TCRbeta repertoire. TCRdb reprocessing: public reads trimmed at Q25 with fastp, clones called with MiXCR, in-frame beta chains kept. Rows are combined by CDR3 protein, so each entry shows the most common genes and DNA. For this sample the table gives about 440,000 distinct CDR3 sequences, of which 43% were detected only once. Clones ranked in the top ten supply under 35% of the sample. Explained via the paper, the treatment or condition label denotes: allogeneic hematopoietic cell transplantation with graft depleted of TCRalphabeta T cells and CD19 B cells. TCRalphabeta/CD19-depleted allogeneic hematopoietic cell grafts were given to the transplant recipients, all of whom were children.

Beyond this particular receptor, the publication reports: Apparently early alphabetaT-cell count recovery about two months after transplant reportedly relied on only several hundred rapidly expanded clones derived from non-depleted graft cells. In some patients, high TCRbeta diversity at day 60 was attributed to recipient T cells and intrathymic progenitors that had survived conditioning. Hyperexpanded clone frequencies declined over subsequent months; after one year, T-cell counts and TCRbeta diversity were mostly attributed to newly produced T cells.

The source is a girl aged 2-15 years with aplastic anemia, due to receive a stem cell transplant. The V and J segments used are TRBV29-1 and TRBJ2-7; 9 junctional bases match TRBD2. The specimen comprised PBMCs, sampled before TCRalphabeta/CD19-depleted stem cell transplant. The nucleotides read TGCAGCGTTGAGGTGCGGGGGGGCGGCCGCGAGCAGTACTTC. This codes for CSVEVRGGGREQYF.